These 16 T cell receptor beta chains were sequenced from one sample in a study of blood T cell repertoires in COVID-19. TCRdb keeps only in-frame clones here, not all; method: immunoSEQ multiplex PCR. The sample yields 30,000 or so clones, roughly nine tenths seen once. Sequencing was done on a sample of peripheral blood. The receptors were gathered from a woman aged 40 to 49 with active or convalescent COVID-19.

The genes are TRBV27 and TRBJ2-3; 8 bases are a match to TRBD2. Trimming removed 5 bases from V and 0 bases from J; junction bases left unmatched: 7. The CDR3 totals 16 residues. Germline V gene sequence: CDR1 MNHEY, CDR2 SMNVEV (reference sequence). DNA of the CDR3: TGTGCCAGCAGTCCCGCAGCGGGGGAAAGCACAGATACGCAGTATTTT. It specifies CASSPAAGESTDTQYF.

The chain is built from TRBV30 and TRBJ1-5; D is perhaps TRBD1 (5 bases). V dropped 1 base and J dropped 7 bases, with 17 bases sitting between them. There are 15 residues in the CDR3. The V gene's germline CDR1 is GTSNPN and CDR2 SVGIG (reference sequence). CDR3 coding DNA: TGTGCCTGGAGTGCCGCTCGGGGGGGTGAACAGCCCCAGCATTTT. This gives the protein CAWSAARGGEQPQHF.

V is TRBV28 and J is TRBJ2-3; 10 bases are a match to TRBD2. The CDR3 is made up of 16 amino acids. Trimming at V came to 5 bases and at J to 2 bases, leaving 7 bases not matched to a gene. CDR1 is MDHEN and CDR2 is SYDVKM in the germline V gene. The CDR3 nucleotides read TGTGCCAGCAGTCTAACCGGGACTAGCGACACAGATACGCAGTATTTT. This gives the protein CASSLTGTSDTDTQYF.

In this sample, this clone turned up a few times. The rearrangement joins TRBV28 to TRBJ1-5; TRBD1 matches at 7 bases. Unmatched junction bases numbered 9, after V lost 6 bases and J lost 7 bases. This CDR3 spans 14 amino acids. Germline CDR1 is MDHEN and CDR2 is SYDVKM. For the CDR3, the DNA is TGTGCCAGCAGCCAAACAGGGGAGGTCCAGCCCCAGCATTTT. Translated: CASSQTGEVQPQHF. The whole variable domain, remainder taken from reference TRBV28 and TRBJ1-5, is DVKVTQSSRYLVKRTGEKVFLECVQDMDHENMFWYRQDPGLGLRLIYFSYDVKMKEKGDIPEGYSVSREKKERFSLILESASTNQTSMYLCASSQTGEVQPQHFGDGTRLSIL.

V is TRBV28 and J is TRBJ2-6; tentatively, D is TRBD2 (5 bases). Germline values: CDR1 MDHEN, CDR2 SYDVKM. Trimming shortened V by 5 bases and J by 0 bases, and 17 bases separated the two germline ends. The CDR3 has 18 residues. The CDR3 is CASSVAGRALSGANVLTF. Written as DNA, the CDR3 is TGTGCCAGCAGTGTCGCGGGCCGCGCGCTCTCTGGGGCCAACGTCCTGACTTTC.

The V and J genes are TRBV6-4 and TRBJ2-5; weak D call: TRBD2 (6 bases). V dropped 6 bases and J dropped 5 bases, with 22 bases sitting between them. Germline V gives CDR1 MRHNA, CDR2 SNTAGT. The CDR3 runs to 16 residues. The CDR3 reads CASSALGGDPRETQYF. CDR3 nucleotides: TGTGCCAGCAGCGCCTTAGGCGGGGACCCCCGGGAGACCCAGTACTTC.

The CDR3 is CASSVASTGNTIYF. The CDR3 DNA reads TGTGCCAGCAGCGTAGCTTCTACTGGAAACACCATATATTTT. The chain links TRBV9 to TRBJ1-3; D remains ambiguous. This CDR3 comprises 14 residues. Germline-derived CDR1 and CDR2 are SGDLS and YYNGEE. Trimming cost V 0 bases and J 2 bases, with 6 bases left between them.

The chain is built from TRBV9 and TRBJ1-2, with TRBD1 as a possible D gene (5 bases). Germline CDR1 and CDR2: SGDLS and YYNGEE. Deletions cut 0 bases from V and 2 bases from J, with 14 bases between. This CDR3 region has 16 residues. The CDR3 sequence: CASSVAGDGGNYGYTF. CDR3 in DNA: TGTGCCAGCAGCGTAGCGGGGGACGGGGGAAACTATGGCTACACCTTC.

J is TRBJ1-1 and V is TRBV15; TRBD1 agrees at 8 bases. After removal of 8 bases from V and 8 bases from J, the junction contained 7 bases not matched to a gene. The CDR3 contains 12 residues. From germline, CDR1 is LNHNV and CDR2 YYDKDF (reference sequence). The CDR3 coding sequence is TGTGCCACCCGAGGACAGGGAAGCGAAGCTTTCTTT. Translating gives CATRGQGSEAFF.

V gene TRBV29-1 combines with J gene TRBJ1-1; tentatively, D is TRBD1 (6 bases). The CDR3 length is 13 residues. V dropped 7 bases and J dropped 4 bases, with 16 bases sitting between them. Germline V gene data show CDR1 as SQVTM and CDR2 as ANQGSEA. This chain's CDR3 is CSGQGSGGTEAFF. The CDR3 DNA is TGCAGCGGGCAGGGGTCGGGTGGCACTGAAGCTTTCTTT.

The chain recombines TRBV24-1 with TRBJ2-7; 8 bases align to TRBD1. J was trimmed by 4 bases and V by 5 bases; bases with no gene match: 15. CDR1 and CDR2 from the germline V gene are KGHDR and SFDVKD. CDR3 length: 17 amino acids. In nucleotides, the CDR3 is TGTGCCACCAGTGCCAACTCAGGGGGCCCCCCCCCTTACGAGCAGTACTTC. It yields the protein CATSANSGGPPPYEQYF.

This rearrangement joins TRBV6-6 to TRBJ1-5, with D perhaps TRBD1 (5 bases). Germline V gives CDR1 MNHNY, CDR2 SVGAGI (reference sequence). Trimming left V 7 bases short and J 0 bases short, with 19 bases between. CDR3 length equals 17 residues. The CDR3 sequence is CASIRSGGEYSNQPQHF. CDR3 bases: TGTGCCAGCATTCGAAGCGGAGGGGAGTATAGCAATCAGCCCCAGCATTTT.

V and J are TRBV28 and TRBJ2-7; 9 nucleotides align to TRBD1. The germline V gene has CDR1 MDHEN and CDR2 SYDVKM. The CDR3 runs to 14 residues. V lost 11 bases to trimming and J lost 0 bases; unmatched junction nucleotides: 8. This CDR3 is CAAAGQGISYEQYF. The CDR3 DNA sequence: TGTGCCGCGGCGGGACAGGGTATCTCCTACGAGCAGTACTTC.

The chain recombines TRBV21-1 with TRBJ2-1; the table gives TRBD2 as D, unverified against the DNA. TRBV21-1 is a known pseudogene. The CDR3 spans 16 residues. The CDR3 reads CASSKVPRGGRNEQFF. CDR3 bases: TGTGCCAGCAGCAAAGTCCCACGGGGGGGCCGGAATGAGCAGTTCTTC.

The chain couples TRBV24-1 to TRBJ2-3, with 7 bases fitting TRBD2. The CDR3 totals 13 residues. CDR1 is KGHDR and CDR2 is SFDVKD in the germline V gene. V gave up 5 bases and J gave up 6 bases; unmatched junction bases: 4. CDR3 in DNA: TGTGCCACCAGTGCAGCCGGGGGGGATACGCAGTATTTT. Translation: CATSAAGGDTQYF.

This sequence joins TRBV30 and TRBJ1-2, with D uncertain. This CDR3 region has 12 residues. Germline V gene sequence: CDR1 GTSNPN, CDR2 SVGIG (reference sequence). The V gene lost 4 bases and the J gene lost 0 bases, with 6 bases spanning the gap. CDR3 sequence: CAWTGANYGYTF. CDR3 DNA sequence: TGTGCCTGGACGGGAGCTAACTATGGCTACACCTTC.